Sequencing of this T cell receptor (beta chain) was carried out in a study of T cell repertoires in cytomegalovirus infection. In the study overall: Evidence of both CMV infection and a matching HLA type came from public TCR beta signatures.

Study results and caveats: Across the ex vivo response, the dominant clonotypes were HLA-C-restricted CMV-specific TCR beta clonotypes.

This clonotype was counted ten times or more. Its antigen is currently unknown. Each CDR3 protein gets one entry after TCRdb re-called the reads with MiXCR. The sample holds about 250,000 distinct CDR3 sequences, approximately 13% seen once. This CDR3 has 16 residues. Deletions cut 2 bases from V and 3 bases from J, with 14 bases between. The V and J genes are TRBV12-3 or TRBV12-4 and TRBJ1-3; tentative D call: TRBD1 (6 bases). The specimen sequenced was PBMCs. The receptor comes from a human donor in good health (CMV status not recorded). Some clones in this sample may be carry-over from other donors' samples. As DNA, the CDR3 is TGTGCCAGCAGTTTACGGTCTGGGACAAATGGAAACACCATATATTTT. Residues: CASSLRSGTNGNTIYF.